This T cell receptor (beta chain) derives from a study of T-cell memory formation after mild COVID-19. Notes on the study in general: Detection of some responders pre-infection suggested pre-existing cross-reactive memory T cells participated. Clonal second-wave expansions that peaked on day 37 had unconfirmed SARS-CoV-2 specificity.

TCRdb itself ran the 5' RACE reads through MiXCR, one entry per CDR3 protein. The sample includes about 620,000 distinct CDR3 sequences, under 20% of them seen just once. This clonotype has ten or more counts. The antigen remains undetermined. With 1 base clipped from V and 3 bases from J, the junction kept 5 bases outside the gene matches. There are 16 residues in the CDR3. Germline values: CDR1 SGHRS, CDR2 YFSETQ. This chain connects TRBV5-1 to TRBJ2-7; TRBD2 aligns across 12 bases. This TCR came from an adult woman who had mild COVID-19 (a few samples of this study predate the infection). Cell type and time point are not known. The sequenced sample was PBMCs or a T cell subset sorted from them (not recorded which). This CDR3 is CASSLRTSGAVYEQYF. CDR3 DNA sequence: TGCGCCAGCAGCTTGCGGACTAGCGGGGCGGTCTACGAGCAGTACTTC.